This T cell receptor (beta chain) is from a study of CD8+ T cells in alopecia areata. Study information: Oral tofacitinib, 5 to 10 mg twice daily, was given in an open-label trial. Once tofacitinib had been taken for 6 to 18 months, 6 months off drug followed. Broader study findings: Many expanded lesional clones stayed in scalp and blood while on tofacitinib.

CDR1 is SNHLY, CDR2 FYNNEI, per germline. V lost 7 bases and J lost 7; bases outside the gene matches: 19. This CDR3 is built from 17 residues. Treatment specified: oral pan-JAK inhibitor, 5-10 mg twice daily. In each case, RNA was isolated and then reverse transcribed into cDNA as the sequencing template. This table comes from immunoSEQ multiplex PCR, and its TCRdb copy is limited to in-frame clones, with some not included. Here the sample spans some 100,000 clones, roughly two fifths being singletons. On this clone itself: Its antigen is not known.

This chain connects TRBV2 to TRBJ2-7; 10 bases fit TRBD1. This TCR was sampled from a human donor with alopecia areata. The sequencing used CD8+ T cells sorted from blood, collected at week 24, from a patient treated with tofacitinib. CDR3 loop: CASNPIEYGTGAREQYF. For the CDR3, the DNA is TGTGCCAGCAATCCGATCGAGTACGGGACAGGGGCGAGGGAGCAGTACTTC.